The clone carrying this T cell receptor beta chain has just a few counts. Its antigen is undetermined. The data originate from a study of identical twins. Study-wide findings and caveats: Insertions were fewer in abundant cord blood beta clonotypes, whereas memory repertoires showed none of this pattern. The conclusions drew on cross-sectional statistical analysis instead of tracking the same donors. Excess low generation probability was seen in twin-shared out-of-frame alpha sequences.

Each CDR3 protein gets one entry after TCRdb re-called the 5' RACE reads with MiXCR. The sample holds around 960,000 distinct CDR3 sequences, approximately 13% seen once. Per the germline V gene, CDR1 is MGHRA and CDR2 is YSYEKL. V was clipped by 0 bases and J by 0 bases; unmatched bases: 5. The CDR3 sequence is 17 residues long. The same specimen was also included in a second study, on yellow fever vaccine responses in identical twins. As that report states: After vaccination, twins' T cell response reportedly seemed partly convergent, partly personalized.

This clonotype was obtained from a woman between 18 and 29 years old in good health. Sequenced: PBMCs. This chain uses TRBV4-1 with TRBJ2-3; 8 nucleotides match TRBD2. In DNA, the CDR3 is TGCGCCAGCAGCCAAGATCGGGGGGGAGACAGCACAGATACGCAGTATTTT. Residues: CASSQDRGGDSTDTQYF.